The next 25 T cell receptor beta chains were all read from a single sample in a study of OX40 agonist ivuxolimab in advanced cancers. The table came from immunoSEQ multiplex PCR; TCRdb's copy has only in-frame clones and leaves some out. Of around 80,000 clones listed, approximately 90% are singletons. This sample comprised CD4+ or CD8+ T cells sorted from blood, obtained in a trial of the OX40 agonist ivuxolimab. Every receptor here comes from an adult with an advanced solid tumor such as melanoma, head and neck, liver or kidney cancer.

The chain uses TRBV2 and TRBJ1-4; D ambiguous. The CDR3 runs to 11 residues. Trimming removed 4 bases from V and 13 bases from J, with 10 bases in between. CDR1 SNHLY and CDR2 FYNNEI come from the germline V gene. The CDR3 nucleotides read TGTGCCAGCAGTGGAGATTTAAGACTGTTTTTT. As protein: CASSGDLRLFF.

Comments on this clone: The junction shows a germline mismatch at one end, possibly a read error. The chain has TRBV10-3 and TRBJ2-7; D tentatively reads TRBD1 or TRBD2 (6 bases each). There are 13 residues in the CDR3. Germline loops: CDR1 ENHRY, CDR2 SYGVKD. The CDR3 protein is CAISESPRGGQIF. The CDR3 nucleotides are TGTGCCATCAGTGAGTCGCCCCGGGGAGGACAGATCTTC.

The gene calls are TRBV6-5 and TRBJ2-5; D may be TRBD2 (6 bases). V gave up 0 bases and J gave up 5 bases, with 7 bases separating them. The CDR3 is 13 amino acids. Germline lookup yields CDR1 MNHEY and CDR2 SVGAGI. CDR3 region: CASSYSRGETQYF. CDR3 coding DNA: TGTGCCAGCAGTTACTCCCGGGGGGAGACCCAGTACTTC.

CDR3 loop: CASSPEGLSYEQYF. CDR3 nucleotides: TGCGCCAGCAGCCCCGAAGGCCTGTCCTACGAGCAGTACTTC. The chain joins TRBV5-1 to TRBJ2-7; no clear D gene. This CDR3 comprises 14 residues. V was cut by 4 bases and J by 1 base, with 12 bases left in between. The germline CDR1 and CDR2 sequences are SGHRS and YFSETQ. The full variable domain, with the rest looked up from reference TRBV5-1 and TRBJ2-7, is KAGVTQTPRYLIKTRGQQVTLSCSPISGHRSVSWYQQTPGQGLQFLFEYFSETQRNKGNFPGRFSGRQFSNSRSEMNVSTLELGDSALYLCASSPEGLSYEQYFGPGTRLTVT.

This sequence joins TRBV5-4 and TRBJ2-7; D may correspond to TRBD1 or TRBD2 (6 bases each). The CDR3 is 15 amino acids. The V end lost 3 bases, the J end lost 4 bases, and 17 bases lay between the germline ends. Looked up from germline, CDR1 is SGHNT and CDR2 is YYREEE (reference sequence). The CDR3 coding sequence is TGTGCCAGCAGCTCCCAGGGCCAGGGGAGGTACGAGCAGTACTTC. It encodes CASSSQGQGRYEQYF.

This clone was counted a single time. The V call is TRBV27, the J call TRBJ1-2; TRBD1 is a possible D gene (6 bases). V shed 6 bases and J shed 5 bases, with 16 bases lying between them. CDR1 and CDR2 from the germline V gene are MNHEY and SMNVEV (reference sequence). The CDR3 is 14 residues long. CDR3 region: CASSPTGSGYGYTF. The DNA of the CDR3 is TGTGCCAGCAGCCCGACAGGATCCGGGTATGGCTACACCTTC.

This clone was found once. The chain joins TRBV5-4 to TRBJ2-1; 8 positions agree with TRBD2. Germline values: CDR1 SGHNT, CDR2 YYREEE (reference sequence). J lost 6 bases, V lost 5 bases, and 7 bases had no gene match. The length of the CDR3 is 14 residues. CDR3: CASSNKRGSNEQFF. DNA for the CDR3: TGTGCCAGCAGTAATAAGCGGGGGAGCAATGAGCAGTTCTTC.

The chain uses TRBV7-9 and TRBJ1-1; possible D gene TRBD1, 6 bases. Germline assignment: CDR1 SEHNR and CDR2 FQNEAQ (reference sequence). The CDR3 runs to 16 residues. Trimming removed 1 base from V and 6 bases from J, with 18 bases in between. This CDR3 is CASSLGAQGRLAEAFF. CDR3 nucleotide sequence: TGTGCCAGCAGCTTAGGAGCCCAGGGGCGGTTGGCTGAAGCTTTCTTT.

This chain links TRBV28 with TRBJ2-2, with 7 positions matching TRBD1. V lost 6 bases, J lost 6 bases, and 10 bases stayed unmatched. The CDR3 is 15 amino acids. Germline CDR1 reads MDHEN; CDR2 reads SYDVKM. Written as DNA, the CDR3 is TGTGCCAGCAGCCAAATACAGGGGCGGGCCGGGGAGCTGTTTTTT. Its translation: CASSQIQGRAGELFF.

V gene TRBV28 combines with J gene TRBJ1-2; D is unclear. The CDR3 extends over 15 amino acids. V lost 2 bases, J lost 3 bases, and 13 bases lay in between. CDR1 MDHEN and CDR2 SYDVKM come from the germline V gene. The CDR3 nucleotides read TGTGCCAGCAGTTTACCCCTGTCATCTCACTATGGCTACACCTTC. Its protein product is CASSLPLSSHYGYTF.

The chain is built from TRBV7-9 and TRBJ1-1; TRBD1 aligns across 8 bases. V shed 4 bases and J 2 bases; nucleotides not matched to a gene: 6. The CDR3 covers 15 residues. Germline CDR1 SEHNR, CDR2 FQNEAQ (reference sequence). CDR3 DNA sequence: TGTGCCAGCAGCTGGGGGGACAGGACCAACACTGAAGCTTTCTTT. This encodes CASSWGDRTNTEAFF.

The chain has TRBV19 and TRBJ2-3; 14 bases align to TRBD2. Germline CDR1 LNHDA, CDR2 SQIVND (reference sequence). Germline trimming cut 5 bases from V and 1 base from J; bases unmatched to any gene: 11. This CDR3 has 19 amino acids. This chain's CDR3 is CASSPPGLAGASGTDTQYF. The CDR3, as DNA: TGTGCCAGTAGTCCCCCGGGACTAGCGGGAGCATCAGGCACAGATACGCAGTATTTT.

The chain has TRBV7-8 and TRBJ2-3; TRBD2 is a possible D gene (5 bases). V shed 5 bases and J shed 4 bases, with 13 bases lying between them. The CDR3 covers 14 residues. Germline values: CDR1 SGHVS, CDR2 FQNEAQ. The CDR3 here is CASSPGWRSDTQYF. Here the CDR3 DNA reads TGTGCCAGCAGCCCCGGATGGAGGTCAGATACGCAGTATTTT.

The rearrangement uses TRBV6-1 and TRBJ2-3, with D uncertain. The germline V gene has CDR1 MNHNS and CDR2 SASEGT. CDR3 length: 13 residues. Trimming took off 7 bases at V and 0 bases at J, with 8 bases between the two ends. The CDR3 DNA reads as TGTGCCAGCACCCACGGTAGCACAGATACGCAGTATTTT. It specifies CASTHGSTDTQYF.

This clone was recorded once. CDR3 in DNA: TGCGCCAGCAGCTTGGTAGACAGGGAAAAACTGTTTTTT. Translation: CASSLVDREKLFF. The chain has TRBV5-1 and TRBJ1-4; possibly TRBD1 for D (6 bases). The V gene lost 0 bases and the J gene lost 8 bases, with 8 bases spanning the gap. CDR1 is SGHRS and CDR2 is YFSETQ in the germline V gene. The CDR3 extends over 13 amino acids. The full variable domain, its missing parts supplied by reference TRBV5-1 and TRBJ1-4, is KAGVTQTPRYLIKTRGQQVTLSCSPISGHRSVSWYQQTPGQGLQFLFEYFSETQRNKGNFPGRFSGRQFSNSRSEMNVSTLELGDSALYLCASSLVDREKLFFGSGTQLSVL.

The V call is TRBV7-2, the J call TRBJ1-1; 8 nucleotides match TRBD1. The junction had 2 bases not matched to a gene; V was cut back by 4 bases and J by 1 base. CDR1 is SGHTA and CDR2 is FQGNSA in the germline V gene. CDR3 length: 14 residues. The CDR3 loop is CASSYGTGNTEAFF. DNA of the CDR3: TGTGCCAGCAGCTACGGGACAGGGAACACTGAAGCTTTCTTT. The variable domain in full, with the rest retrieved from reference TRBV7-2 and TRBJ1-1, is GAGVSQSPSNKVTEKGKDVELRCDPISGHTALYWYRQSLGQGLEFLIYFQGNSAPDKSGLPSDRFSAERTGGSVSTLTIQRTQQEDSAVYLCASSYGTGNTEAFFGQGTRLTVV.

The chain carries TRBV5-1 and TRBJ1-1; TRBD1 matches at 10 bases. Germline V gene lookup returns CDR1 SGHRS and CDR2 YFSETQ. CDR3 length equals 15 residues. Unmatched junction bases numbered 8, after V lost 5 bases and J lost 4 bases. The CDR3 DNA follows: TGCGCCAGCAGTTCCCGACAGGGGGCTGGCACTGAAGCTTTCTTT. Amino acids: CASSSRQGAGTEAFF.

The chain carries TRBV10-3 and TRBJ2-5; the D call may be TRBD1 or TRBD2 (5 bases each). In germline, CDR1 is ENHRY, CDR2 SYGVKD. Trimming took 6 bases from V and 5 from J, leaving 19 bases between them. The length of the CDR3 is 15 residues. CDR3 DNA: TGTGCCATCAGCCCCCGGGGCGGAATCGGCGAGACCCAGTACTTC. Translated: CAISPRGGIGETQYF.

This clone has just one count. The gene calls are TRBV5-4 and TRBJ1-1; 9 positions agree with TRBD1. CDR3 length: 16 amino acids. V lost 0 bases to trimming and J lost 1 base; unmatched junction nucleotides: 4. Germline V gene data show CDR1 as SGHNT and CDR2 as YYREEE (reference sequence). The CDR3 DNA follows: TGTGCCAGCAGCTTGGTGGGACAGGGCTGGAACACTGAAGCTTTCTTT. Translation gives CASSLVGQGWNTEAFF.

The CDR3 DNA is TGTGCCAGCAGGACGGGACTAGCGGGTAGAAACATTCAGTACTTC. This sequence encodes CASRTGLAGRNIQYF. J is TRBJ2-4 and V is TRBV27, with TRBD2 matching over 12 bases. The germline CDR1 and CDR2 sequences are MNHEY and SMNVEV (reference sequence). The CDR3 is 15 amino acids. Germline trimming cut 6 bases from V and 6 bases from J; bases unmatched to any gene: 6.

In DNA form, the CDR3 reads TGCAGCGCACGTTCCCCCTCCTACGAGCAGTACTTC. Translation: CSARSPSYEQYF. This chain links TRBV29-1 with TRBJ2-7; D remains ambiguous. The CDR3 spans 12 residues. Germline CDR1 SQVTM, CDR2 ANQGSEA. V was cut by 7 bases and J by 0 bases, with 10 bases left in between.

The J gene is TRBJ2-5, the V gene TRBV10-3; the match to TRBD2 covers 15 bases. CDR3 size: 15 residues. The V gene end was trimmed by 6 bases and the J gene end by 5 bases; junction bases not matched to a gene: 4. The germline V gene has CDR1 ENHRY and CDR2 SYGVKD. Here the CDR3 DNA reads TGTGCCATCAGATCCGGGACTAGCGGGAGGGAGACCCAGTACTTC. Encoded protein: CAIRSGTSGRETQYF.

The rearrangement uses TRBV6-5 and TRBJ1-1; D unresolved. The V and J ends lost 0 bases and 5 bases respectively, with 10 bases between them. There are 14 residues in the CDR3. Germline assignment: CDR1 MNHEY and CDR2 SVGAGI. CDR3: CASSYSIAKTEAFF. CDR3 DNA sequence: TGTGCCAGCAGTTACTCGATTGCGAAGACTGAAGCTTTCTTT.

A single count supports this clone. The chain recombines TRBV27 with TRBJ1-5, with TRBD1 matching 8 bases. Germline V gene sequence: CDR1 MNHEY, CDR2 SMNVEV (reference sequence). This CDR3 contains 16 residues. The junction had 11 bases not matched to a gene; V was cut back by 6 bases and J by 4 bases. The CDR3 reads CASRRDTDRENQPQHF. For the CDR3, the DNA is TGTGCCAGCAGGCGCGACACGGACAGGGAGAATCAGCCCCAGCATTTT.

This clone was seen a single time. The rearrangement uses TRBV19 and TRBJ1-1; D unresolved. The CDR3 spans 14 residues. Germline V lookup: CDR1 LNHDA, CDR2 SQIVND (reference sequence). V dropped 4 bases and J dropped 1 base, with 10 bases sitting between them. The CDR3 nucleotides are TGTGCCAGTAGTACCTTAAACCGGAACACTGAAGCTTTCTTT. Its protein is CASSTLNRNTEAFF.